The sequence of this TCR beta chain was determined in a study of T-cell reconstitution after alpha-beta-depleted transplantation in children. General observations from the study: Counts and diversity of T cells one year after transplant came mostly from newly produced T cells.

Preparation of the TCRbeta library used unique molecular identifiers. TCRdb re-analysed the PCR reads in MiXCR, keeping a single row per CDR3 protein. Altogether more than 200,000 distinct CDR3 sequences are present, about 25% being singletons, with the ten largest covering more than 2%. This clonotype was observed many times. Its antigen is currently unknown. The TCR originated in a girl aged 2 to 10 with Fanconi anemia, due to receive a stem cell transplant. Specimen: PBMCs, collected before TCRalphabeta/CD19-depleted stem cell transplant.

The CDR3 here is CASSTTYTF. The CDR3 DNA reads as TGTGCCAGCAGTACCACTTACACCTTC. The chain carries TRBV6-4 and TRBJ1-2; D gene unclear. Trimming cost V 5 bases and J 11 bases, with 6 bases left between them. Germline CDR1 is MRHNA and CDR2 is SNTAGT. This CDR3 comprises 9 residues.